This T cell receptor (beta chain) emerged from a study of OX40 agonist ivuxolimab in advanced cancers. Patients had blood sampled at baseline and again on cycle 4 day 1 and cycle 7 day 1. The data were produced by immunoSEQ multiplex PCR, yet TCRdb's version contains in-frame clones alone and is incomplete. There are about 22,000 clones in the sample; 80% to 90% occur only once, and more than 30% lies in the top ten. The CDR3 is 16 amino acids. Germline V gene lookup returns CDR1 MGHRA and CDR2 YSYEKL. V was trimmed by 4 bases and J by 3 bases, leaving 18 bases between them. This sample comprised CD4+ or CD8+ T cells sorted from blood, obtained in a trial of the OX40 agonist ivuxolimab. The chain links TRBV4-1 to TRBJ1-2; tentative D call: TRBD1 (5 bases). The origin of this receptor is an adult with an advanced solid tumor such as melanoma, head and neck, liver or kidney cancer. The CDR3 DNA reads TGCGCCAGCAGCCCACCTGGGTGGGGGAGCGACTATGGCTACACCTTC. It encodes CASSPPGWGSDYGYTF.